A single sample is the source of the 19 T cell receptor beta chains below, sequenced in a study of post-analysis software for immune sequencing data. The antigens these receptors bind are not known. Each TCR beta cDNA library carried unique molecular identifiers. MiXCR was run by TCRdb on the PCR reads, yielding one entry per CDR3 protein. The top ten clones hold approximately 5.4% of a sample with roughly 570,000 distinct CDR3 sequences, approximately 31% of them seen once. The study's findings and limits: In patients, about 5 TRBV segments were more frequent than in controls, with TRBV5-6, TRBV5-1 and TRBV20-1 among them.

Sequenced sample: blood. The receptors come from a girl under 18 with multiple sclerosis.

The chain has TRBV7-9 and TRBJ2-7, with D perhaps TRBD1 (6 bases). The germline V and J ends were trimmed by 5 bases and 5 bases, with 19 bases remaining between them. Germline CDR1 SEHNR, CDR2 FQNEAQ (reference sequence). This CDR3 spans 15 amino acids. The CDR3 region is CASSERDNLFDEQYF. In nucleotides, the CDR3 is TGTGCCAGCAGCGAACGGGACAATCTCTTCGACGAGCAGTACTTC.

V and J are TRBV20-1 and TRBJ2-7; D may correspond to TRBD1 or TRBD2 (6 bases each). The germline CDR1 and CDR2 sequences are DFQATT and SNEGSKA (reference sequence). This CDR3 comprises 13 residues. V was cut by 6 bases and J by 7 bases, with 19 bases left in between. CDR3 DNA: TGCAGTGCGGGGGGCCGGACCGTGTTAGAGCAGTACTTC. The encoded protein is CSAGGRTVLEQYF.

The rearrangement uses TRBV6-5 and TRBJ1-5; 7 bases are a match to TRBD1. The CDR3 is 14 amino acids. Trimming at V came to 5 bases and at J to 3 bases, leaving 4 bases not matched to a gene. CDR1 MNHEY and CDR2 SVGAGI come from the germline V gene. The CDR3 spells CASSRDRDNQPQHF. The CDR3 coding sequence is TGTGCCAGCAGTCGGGACAGAGACAATCAGCCCCAGCATTTT.

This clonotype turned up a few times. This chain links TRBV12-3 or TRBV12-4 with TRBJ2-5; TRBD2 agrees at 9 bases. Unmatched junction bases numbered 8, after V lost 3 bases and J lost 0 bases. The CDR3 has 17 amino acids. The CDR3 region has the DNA TGTGCCAGCAGTTTCGGTCAGCGGGGGGTGAACCAAGAGACCCAGTACTTC. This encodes CASSFGQRGVNQETQYF.

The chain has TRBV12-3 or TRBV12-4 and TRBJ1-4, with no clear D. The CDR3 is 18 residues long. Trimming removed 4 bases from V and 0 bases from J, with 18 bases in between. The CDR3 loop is CASSSNLPWRSTNEKLFF. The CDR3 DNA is TGTGCCAGCAGTTCAAACCTACCTTGGCGGTCAACTAATGAAAAACTGTTTTTT.

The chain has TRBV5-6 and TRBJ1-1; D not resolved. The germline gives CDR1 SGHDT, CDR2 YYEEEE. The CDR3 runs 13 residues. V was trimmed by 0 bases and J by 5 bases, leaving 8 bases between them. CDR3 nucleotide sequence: TGTGCCAGCAGCTTGGATCTCGGGACTGAAGCTTTCTTT. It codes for CASSLDLGTEAFF.

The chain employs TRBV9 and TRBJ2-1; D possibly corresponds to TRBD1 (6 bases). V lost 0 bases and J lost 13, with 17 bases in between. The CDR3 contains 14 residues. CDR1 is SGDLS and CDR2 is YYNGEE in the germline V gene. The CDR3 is CASSVVAGVETQFF. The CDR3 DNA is TGTGCCAGCAGCGTAGTTGCAGGGGTGGAGACCCAGTTCTTC.

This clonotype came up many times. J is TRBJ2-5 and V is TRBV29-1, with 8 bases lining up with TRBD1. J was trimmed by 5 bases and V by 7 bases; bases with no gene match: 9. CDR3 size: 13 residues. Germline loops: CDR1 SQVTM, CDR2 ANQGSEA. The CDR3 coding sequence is TGCAGCGCAAACGCAGGGGGCGTTGAGACCCAGTACTTC. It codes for CSANAGGVETQYF.

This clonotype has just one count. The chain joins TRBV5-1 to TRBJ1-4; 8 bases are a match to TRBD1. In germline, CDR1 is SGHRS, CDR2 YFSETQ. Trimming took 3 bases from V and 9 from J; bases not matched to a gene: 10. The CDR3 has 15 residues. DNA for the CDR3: TGCGCCAGCAGCTCCCTGCAGGGGGCAGTGAAAAAACTGTTTTTT. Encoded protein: CASSSLQGAVKKLFF.

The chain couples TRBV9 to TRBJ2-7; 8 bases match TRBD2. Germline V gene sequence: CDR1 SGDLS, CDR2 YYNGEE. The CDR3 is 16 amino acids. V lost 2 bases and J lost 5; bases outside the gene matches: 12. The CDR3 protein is CASSVSWGGGLDEQYF. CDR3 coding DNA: TGTGCCAGCAGCGTGTCTTGGGGCGGGGGGCTGGACGAGCAGTACTTC.

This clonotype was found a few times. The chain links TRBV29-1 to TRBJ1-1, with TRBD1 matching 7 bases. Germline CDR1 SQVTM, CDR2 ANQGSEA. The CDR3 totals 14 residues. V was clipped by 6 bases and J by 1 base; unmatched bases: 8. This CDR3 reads CSVRGGTGNTEAFF. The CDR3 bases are TGCAGCGTGAGAGGGGGCACGGGGAACACTGAAGCTTTCTTT.

CDR3 in amino acids: CSARTGPNQPQHF. In nucleotides, the CDR3 is TGCAGTGCTCGGACAGGGCCAAATCAGCCCCAGCATTTT. V gene TRBV20-1 combines with J gene TRBJ1-5; 8 nucleotides match TRBD1. J was trimmed by 4 bases and V by 5 bases; bases with no gene match: 4. Per germline, CDR1 DFQATT and CDR2 SNEGSKA (reference sequence). The CDR3 is made up of 13 amino acids.

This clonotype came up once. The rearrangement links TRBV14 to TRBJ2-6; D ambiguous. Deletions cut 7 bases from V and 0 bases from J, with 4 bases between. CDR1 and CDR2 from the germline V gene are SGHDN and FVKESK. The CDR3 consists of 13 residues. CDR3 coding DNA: TGTGCCAGCACCAACTCTGGGGCCAACGTCCTGACTTTC. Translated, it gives CASTNSGANVLTF.

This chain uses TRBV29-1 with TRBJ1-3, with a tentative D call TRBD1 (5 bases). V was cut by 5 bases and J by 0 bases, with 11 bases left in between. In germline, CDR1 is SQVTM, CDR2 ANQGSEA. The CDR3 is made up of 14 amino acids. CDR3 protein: CSVFGGTSGNTIYF. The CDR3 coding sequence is TGCAGCGTTTTCGGGGGGACCTCTGGAAACACCATATATTTT.

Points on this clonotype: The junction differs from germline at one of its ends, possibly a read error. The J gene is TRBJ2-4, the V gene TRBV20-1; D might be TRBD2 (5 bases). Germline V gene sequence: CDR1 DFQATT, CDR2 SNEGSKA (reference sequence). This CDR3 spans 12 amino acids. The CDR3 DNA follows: TGCAGGGCTAGCTACGGGTTAAACATTCAGTACTTC. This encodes CRASYGLNIQYF.

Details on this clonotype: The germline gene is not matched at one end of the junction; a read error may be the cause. Written as DNA, the CDR3 is TGCAGTGTTCCACCTACCTACAATGAGCGGTTCTTC. Residues: CSVPPTYNERFF. J is TRBJ2-1 and V is TRBV20-1; D is ambiguous. The CDR3 runs to 12 residues. Germline loops: CDR1 DFQATT, CDR2 SNEGSKA (reference sequence).

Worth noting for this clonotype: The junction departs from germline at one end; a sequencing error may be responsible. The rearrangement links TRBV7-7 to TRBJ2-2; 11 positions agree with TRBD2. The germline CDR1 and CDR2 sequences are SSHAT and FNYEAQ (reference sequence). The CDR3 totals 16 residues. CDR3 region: CASSELAGAITGELFF. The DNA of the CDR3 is TGTGCTAGCAGCGAACTAGCGGGGGCGATCACCGGGGAGCTGTTTTTT.

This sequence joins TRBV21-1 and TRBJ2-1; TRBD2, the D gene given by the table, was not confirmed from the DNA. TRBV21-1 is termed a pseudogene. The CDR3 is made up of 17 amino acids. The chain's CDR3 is CASSKGQPGRLQETQFF. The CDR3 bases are TGTGCCAGCAGCAAAGGCCAGCCCGGTCGACTACAAGAGACCCAGTTCTTC.

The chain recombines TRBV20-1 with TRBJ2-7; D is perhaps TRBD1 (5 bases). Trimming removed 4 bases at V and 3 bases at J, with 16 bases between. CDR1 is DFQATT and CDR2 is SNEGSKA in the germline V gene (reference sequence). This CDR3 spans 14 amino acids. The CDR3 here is CSAKRTIRNYEQYF. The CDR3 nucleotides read TGCAGTGCTAAGAGGACAATCCGAAACTACGAGCAGTACTTC.